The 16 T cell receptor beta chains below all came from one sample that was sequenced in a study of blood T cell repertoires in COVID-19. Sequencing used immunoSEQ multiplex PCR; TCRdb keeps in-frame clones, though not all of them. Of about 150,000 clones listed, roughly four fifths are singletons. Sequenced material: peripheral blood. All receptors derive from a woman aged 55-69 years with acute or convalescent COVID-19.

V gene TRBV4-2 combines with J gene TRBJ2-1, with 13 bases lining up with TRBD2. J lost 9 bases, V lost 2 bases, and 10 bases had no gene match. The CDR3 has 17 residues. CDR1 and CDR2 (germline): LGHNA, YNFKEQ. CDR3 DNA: TGTGCCAGCAGCCAAACGGGACTAGCGGGGTTTAAAAGTGAGCAGTTCTTC. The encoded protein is CASSQTGLAGFKSEQFF.

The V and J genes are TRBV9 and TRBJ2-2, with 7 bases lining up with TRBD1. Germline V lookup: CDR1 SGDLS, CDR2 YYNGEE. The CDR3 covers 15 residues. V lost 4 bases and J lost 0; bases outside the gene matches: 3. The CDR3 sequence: CASSFDRANTGELFF. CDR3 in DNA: TGTGCCAGCAGCTTCGACAGGGCGAACACCGGGGAGCTGTTTTTT.

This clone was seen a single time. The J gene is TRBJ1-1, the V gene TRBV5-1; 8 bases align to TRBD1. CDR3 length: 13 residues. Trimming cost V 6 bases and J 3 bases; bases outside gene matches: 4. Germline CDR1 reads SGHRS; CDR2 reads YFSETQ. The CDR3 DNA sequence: TGCGCCAGCAACTACAGGGGGTACACTGAAGCTTTCTTT. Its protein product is CASNYRGYTEAFF.

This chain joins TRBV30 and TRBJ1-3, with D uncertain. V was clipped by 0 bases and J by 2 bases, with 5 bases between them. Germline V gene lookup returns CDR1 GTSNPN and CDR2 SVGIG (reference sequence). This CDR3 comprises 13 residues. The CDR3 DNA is TGTGCCTGGAGTGTCATTCCTGGAAACACCATATATTTT. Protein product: CAWSVIPGNTIYF.

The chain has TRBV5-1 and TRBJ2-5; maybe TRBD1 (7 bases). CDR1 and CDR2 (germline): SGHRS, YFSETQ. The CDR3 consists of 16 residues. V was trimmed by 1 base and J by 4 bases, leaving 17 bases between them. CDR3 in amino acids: CASSLTGAQGGETQYF. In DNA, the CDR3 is TGCGCCAGCAGCTTGACCGGGGCTCAGGGGGGAGAGACCCAGTACTTC.

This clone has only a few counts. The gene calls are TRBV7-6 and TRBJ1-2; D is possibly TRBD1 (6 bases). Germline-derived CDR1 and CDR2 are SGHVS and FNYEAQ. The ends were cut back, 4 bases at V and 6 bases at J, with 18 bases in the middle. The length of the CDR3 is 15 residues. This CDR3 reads CASSSRRGALHGYTF. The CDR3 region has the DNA TGTGCCAGCAGCTCCCGGCGGGGGGCTCTCCATGGCTACACCTTC.

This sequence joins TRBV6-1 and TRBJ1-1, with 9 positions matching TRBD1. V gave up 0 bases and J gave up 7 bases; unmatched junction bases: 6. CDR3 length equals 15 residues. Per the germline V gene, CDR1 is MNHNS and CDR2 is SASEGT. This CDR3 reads CASSEAVQGADEAFF. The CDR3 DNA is TGTGCCAGCAGTGAAGCTGTACAGGGGGCGGATGAAGCTTTCTTT.

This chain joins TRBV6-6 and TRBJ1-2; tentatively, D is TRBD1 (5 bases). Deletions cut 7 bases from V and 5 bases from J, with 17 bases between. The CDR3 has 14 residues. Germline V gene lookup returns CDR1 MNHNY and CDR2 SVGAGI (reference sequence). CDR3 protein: CASIRPETDYGYTF. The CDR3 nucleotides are TGTGCCAGCATACGTCCGGAGACAGATTATGGCTACACCTTC.

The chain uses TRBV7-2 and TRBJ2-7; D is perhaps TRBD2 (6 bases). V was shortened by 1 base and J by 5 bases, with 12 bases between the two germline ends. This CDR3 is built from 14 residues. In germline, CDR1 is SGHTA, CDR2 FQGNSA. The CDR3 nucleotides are TGTGCCAGCAGCTTAGGTTGGGCGGGAAACGAGCAGTACTTC. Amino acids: CASSLGWAGNEQYF.

CDR3 in DNA: TGTGCCAGCAGCTTGGGTGAGGGTGGCTATGGCTACACCTTC. Protein: CASSLGEGGYGYTF. The chain couples TRBV5-6 to TRBJ1-2; D not resolved. This CDR3 is 14 amino acids long. The germline V gene has CDR1 SGHDT and CDR2 YYEEEE. Trimming shortened V by 0 bases and J by 4 bases, and 10 bases separated the two germline ends.

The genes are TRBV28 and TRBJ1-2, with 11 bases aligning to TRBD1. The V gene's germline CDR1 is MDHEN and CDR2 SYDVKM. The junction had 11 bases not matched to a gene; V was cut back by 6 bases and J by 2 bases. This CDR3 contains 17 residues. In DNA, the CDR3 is TGTGCCAGCAGAAATAGGGACAGGGGGTTGGAGAACTATGGCTACACCTTC. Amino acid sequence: CASRNRDRGLENYGYTF.

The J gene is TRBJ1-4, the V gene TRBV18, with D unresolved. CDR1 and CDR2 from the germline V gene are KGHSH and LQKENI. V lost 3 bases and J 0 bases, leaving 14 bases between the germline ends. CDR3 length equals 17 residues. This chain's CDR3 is CASSPGMRSATNEKLFF. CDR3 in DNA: TGTGCCAGCTCACCCGGAATGCGGAGCGCAACTAATGAAAAACTGTTTTTT. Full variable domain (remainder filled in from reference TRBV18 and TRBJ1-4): NAGVMQNPRHLVRRRGQEARLRCSPMKGHSHVYWYRQLPEEGLKFMVYLQKENIIDESGMPKERFSAEFPKEGPSILRIQQVVRGDSAAYFCASSPGMRSATNEKLFFGSGTQLSVL.

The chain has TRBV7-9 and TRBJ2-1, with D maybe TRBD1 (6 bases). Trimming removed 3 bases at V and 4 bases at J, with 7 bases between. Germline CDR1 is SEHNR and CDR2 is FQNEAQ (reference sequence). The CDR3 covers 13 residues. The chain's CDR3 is CASSLDSYNEQFF. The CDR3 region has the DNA TGTGCCAGCAGCTTGGACAGTTACAATGAGCAGTTCTTC.

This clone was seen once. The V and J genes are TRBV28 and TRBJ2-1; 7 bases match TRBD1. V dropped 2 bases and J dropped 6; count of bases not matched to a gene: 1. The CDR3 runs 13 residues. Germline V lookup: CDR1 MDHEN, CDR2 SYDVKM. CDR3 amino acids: CASSLAGGNEQFF. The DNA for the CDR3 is TGTGCCAGCAGTTTAGCAGGGGGCAATGAGCAGTTCTTC.

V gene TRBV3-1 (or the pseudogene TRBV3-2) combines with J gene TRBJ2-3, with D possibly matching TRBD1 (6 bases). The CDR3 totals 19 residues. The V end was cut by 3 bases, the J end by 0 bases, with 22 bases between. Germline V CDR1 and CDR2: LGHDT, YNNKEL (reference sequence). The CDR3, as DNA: TGTGCCAGCAGCCAGCGTACAGGGTTTTTCCCCACTAGCACAGATACGCAGTATTTT. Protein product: CASSQRTGFFPTSTDTQYF.

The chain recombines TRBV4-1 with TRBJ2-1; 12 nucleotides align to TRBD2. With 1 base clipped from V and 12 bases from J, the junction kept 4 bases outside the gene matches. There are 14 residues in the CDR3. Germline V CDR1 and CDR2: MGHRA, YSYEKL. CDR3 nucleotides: TGCGCCAGCAGCCAAGGGACTAGCGGGGAGCCGCAGTTCTTC. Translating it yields CASSQGTSGEPQFF.